The next 29 T cell receptor beta chains were all read from a single sample in a study of Graves' ophthalmopathy and Graves' hyperthyroidism. TCR beta CDR3 regions were amplified from RNA transcripts. The library came from an HTBI-primed first-round RT-PCR and a second-round multiplex PCR. Using its own MiXCR run on the multiplex PCR reads, TCRdb lists one record per CDR3 protein. This sample has about 210,000 distinct CDR3 sequences; under 30% occur once, and the top ten carry 9.1%. Specimen: peripheral blood. These receptors originate from a man aged 45-65 years with Graves' ophthalmopathy.

The chain uses TRBV28 and TRBJ2-7; no definite D call. This CDR3 is 13 amino acids long. CDR1 is MDHEN and CDR2 is SYDVKM in the germline V gene. Trimming removed 8 bases from V and 2 bases from J, with 13 bases in between. Here the CDR3 reads CASRGPVTYEQYF. The CDR3 nucleotides are TGTGCCAGCCGCGGACCGGTGACCTACGAGCAGTACTTC.

This clonotype has at least ten counts. This chain joins TRBV6-1 and TRBJ1-6, with TRBD1 as a possible D gene (5 bases). The CDR3 has 15 amino acids. Germline lookup yields CDR1 MNHNS and CDR2 SASEGT. V lost 3 bases and J 12 bases, leaving 18 bases between the germline ends. The CDR3, as DNA: TGTGCCAGCAGTGATCGGTTCCCTCCGGGGGGACCCCTCCACTTT. It codes for CASSDRFPPGGPLHF.

The gene calls are TRBV5-1 and TRBJ1-6; D is perhaps TRBD1 (5 bases). V lost 0 bases and J lost 8, with 15 bases in between. The germline CDR1 and CDR2 sequences are SGHRS and YFSETQ. The CDR3 runs to 16 residues. This CDR3 reads CASSLDRQGPDSPLHF. The DNA of the CDR3 is TGCGCCAGCAGCTTGGATAGGCAGGGACCGGATTCACCCCTCCACTTT.

In its sample, this clonotype was seen many times. Since a much larger clone is just one base distant, this may be a read error. V gene TRBV27 combines with J gene TRBJ1-5; no firm D call. Germline V gene sequence: CDR1 MNHEY, CDR2 SMNVEV (reference sequence). The CDR3 runs 13 residues. The V end was cut by 3 bases, the J end by 6 bases, with 9 bases between. CDR3 protein: CASSLTESQPQHF. For the CDR3, the DNA is TGTGCCAGCAGTTTGACGGAGAGTCAGCCCCAGCATTTT.

This clonotype showed up many times. The V and J genes are TRBV11-2 and TRBJ2-7; D call uncertain. The CDR3 spans 14 residues. Germline V gene lookup returns CDR1 SGHAT and CDR2 FQNNGV. V gave up 1 base and J gave up 3 bases, with 10 bases separating them. CDR3 sequence: CASSLGTISYEQYF. The CDR3 bases are TGTGCCAGCAGCTTAGGGACCATCAGCTACGAGCAGTACTTC.

This clonotype was counted at least ten times. CDR3 coding DNA: TGTGCCAGCAGGCCCTACGGGCGGGGGCCGGTCGGCACAGATACGCAGTATTTT. This sequence encodes CASRPYGRGPVGTDTQYF. This rearrangement joins TRBV6-4 to TRBJ2-3, with a possible D match to TRBD2 (7 bases). V was pared by 6 bases and J by 1 base, with 23 bases between. CDR1 and CDR2 (germline): MRHNA, SNTAGT. The CDR3 runs to 18 residues.

Within the sample, this clonotype is medium-sized. This sequence joins TRBV6-2 or TRBV6-3 and TRBJ2-2; 8 bases are shared with TRBD1. The ends lost 6 bases at V and 3 bases at J; junction bases unmatched: 6. Germline CDR1 is MNHEY and CDR2 is SVGEGT. The CDR3 covers 15 residues. CDR3 nucleotide sequence: TGTGCCAGCAGCCGGCCGGACAGGGACACCGGGGAGCTGTTTTTT. Protein sequence: CASSRPDRDTGELFF.

The V call is TRBV20-1, the J call TRBJ1-5; D is ambiguous. The CDR3 is made up of 13 amino acids. CDR1 and CDR2 (germline): DFQATT, SNEGSKA (reference sequence). V lost 6 bases to trimming and J lost 1 base, with 10 bases between them. This CDR3 is CSAPDGSNQPQHF. In DNA, the CDR3 is TGCAGTGCCCCCGACGGAAGCAATCAGCCCCAGCATTTT.

The table lists this clonotype with many counts. The chain is built from TRBV19 and TRBJ2-7, with 13 positions matching TRBD2. From germline, CDR1 is LNHDA and CDR2 SQIVND (reference sequence). After removal of 5 bases from V and 1 base from J, the junction contained 5 bases not matched to a gene. There are 16 residues in the CDR3. The CDR3: CASSPGLAGRSYEQYF. Written as DNA, the CDR3 is TGTGCCAGTAGTCCGGGACTAGCGGGGAGGTCCTACGAGCAGTACTTC.

This clonotype was picked up many times. The rearrangement uses TRBV12-3 or TRBV12-4 and TRBJ2-7; 10 bases align to TRBD1. The CDR3 covers 15 residues. Losses at the gene ends were 5 bases for V and 0 bases for J; bases not matched to a gene: 4. Here the CDR3 DNA reads TGTGCCAGCAGTCCGGGACAGGGGTTCTCCTACGAGCAGTACTTC. Its translation: CASSPGQGFSYEQYF.

This clonotype was seen a handful of times. The CDR3 DNA follows: TGTGCCAGCGCGCGACCGGGACAGGGTGAGACCCAGTACTTC. Translation gives CASARPGQGETQYF. The gene calls are TRBV28 and TRBJ2-5, with TRBD1 identical over 9 bases. With 8 bases clipped from V and 5 bases from J, the junction kept 9 bases outside the gene matches. The germline gives CDR1 MDHEN, CDR2 SYDVKM. This CDR3 contains 14 residues.

The chain recombines TRBV6-1 with TRBJ1-1; tentatively, D is TRBD1 (5 bases). Germline loops: CDR1 MNHNS, CDR2 SASEGT. V was shortened by 5 bases and J by 4 bases, with 17 bases between the two germline ends. The CDR3 contains 15 residues. The CDR3 reads CASSQGWLRGTEAFF. The DNA for the CDR3 is TGTGCCAGCAGTCAGGGCTGGCTACGGGGCACTGAAGCTTTCTTT.

This clonotype was counted ten times or more. This chain uses TRBV29-1 with TRBJ1-1; D is undetermined. CDR1 is SQVTM and CDR2 is ANQGSEA in the germline V gene. V was pared by 5 bases and J by 2 bases, with 3 bases between. The CDR3 totals 10 residues. CDR3 in amino acids: CSVSNTEAFF. CDR3 nucleotides: TGCAGCGTTAGTAACACTGAAGCTTTCTTT.

This clonotype appeared many times. The rearrangement uses TRBV12-3 or TRBV12-4 and TRBJ1-1, with unresolved D. The length of the CDR3 is 14 residues. The V and J ends lost 2 bases and 0 bases respectively, with 7 bases between them. The CDR3: CASSLPGLNTEAFF. As DNA, the CDR3 is TGTGCCAGCAGTTTACCCGGTTTGAACACTGAAGCTTTCTTT.

The gene calls are TRBV6-4 and TRBJ2-7, with D unclear. Trimming left V 2 bases short and J 2 bases short, with 19 bases between. The CDR3 runs to 17 residues. CDR1 MRHNA and CDR2 SNTAGT come from the germline V gene. The CDR3 region is CASSDGPTGDDTYEQYF. CDR3 DNA: TGTGCCAGCAGTGACGGACCCACTGGCGACGATACCTACGAGCAGTACTTC.

The chain joins TRBV12-3 or TRBV12-4 to TRBJ2-7, with 8 nucleotides matching TRBD1. J gave up 0 bases and V 4 bases, and 5 bases lay outside the gene matches. The length of the CDR3 is 15 residues. CDR3 region: CASSSRQGASYEQYF. CDR3 in DNA: TGTGCCAGCAGTTCTCGTCAGGGGGCCTCCTACGAGCAGTACTTC.

This clonotype was seen repeatedly, ten times or more. This sequence joins TRBV7-9 and TRBJ2-7; 8 bases fit TRBD1. This CDR3 contains 13 residues. In germline, CDR1 is SEHNR, CDR2 FQNEAQ (reference sequence). J lost 4 bases, V lost 8 bases, and 7 bases had no gene match. CDR3 protein: CASGTGVSYEQYF. CDR3 DNA sequence: TGTGCCAGCGGGACAGGCGTATCATACGAGCAGTACTTC.

This clonotype has ten or more counts. V usage is TRBV12-3 or TRBV12-4 and J usage is TRBJ1-1, with 8 bases that match TRBD1. With V trimmed by 8 bases and J by 5 bases, 7 bases remained unmatched. The CDR3 contains 13 residues. The DNA of the CDR3 is TGTGCCAGCGCCTTAACAGGGGGAACTGAAGCTTTCTTT. The encoded protein is CASALTGGTEAFF.

V gene TRBV6-5 combines with J gene TRBJ2-7; D remains ambiguous. The V end was cut by 4 bases, the J end by 0 bases, with 10 bases between. The CDR3 contains 14 residues. Germline assignment: CDR1 MNHEY and CDR2 SVGAGI. The CDR3 DNA sequence: TGTGCCAGCAGTTCCACGGTCGGCTCCTACGAGCAGTACTTC. As protein: CASSSTVGSYEQYF.

This clonotype was recorded many times. The chain joins TRBV28 to TRBJ2-5; D may be TRBD1 or TRBD2 (6 bases each). This CDR3 region has 14 residues. Deletions cut 4 bases from V and 4 bases from J, with 13 bases between. Germline loops: CDR1 MDHEN, CDR2 SYDVKM. CDR3 in amino acids: CASSSFGGSETQYF. Written as DNA, the CDR3 is TGTGCCAGCAGTTCGTTCGGGGGCTCAGAGACCCAGTACTTC.

The rearrangement uses TRBV6-5 and TRBJ1-1; D not resolved. Trimming took 0 bases from V and 8 from J, leaving 10 bases between them. The V gene's germline CDR1 is MNHEY and CDR2 SVGAGI. This CDR3 has 13 amino acids. The CDR3: CASSYSGSPEAFF. CDR3 DNA sequence: TGTGCCAGCAGTTACTCTGGAAGCCCAGAAGCTTTCTTT.

This clonotype was seen many times. The chain uses TRBV7-2 and TRBJ1-5; possibly TRBD1 for D (5 bases). V dropped 5 bases and J dropped 4 bases, with 15 bases sitting between them. Germline V CDR1 and CDR2: SGHTA, FQGNSA. The CDR3 has 15 amino acids. The CDR3 sequence: CASSLDRNRNQPQHF. In nucleotides, the CDR3 is TGTGCCAGCAGCCTAGACAGAAATCGGAATCAGCCCCAGCATTTT.

This clonotype was found many times. The chain uses TRBV6-2 or TRBV6-3 and TRBJ2-2; TRBD2 agrees at 7 bases. Germline CDR1 and CDR2: MNHEY and SVGEGT. J lost 5 bases, V lost 7 bases, and 16 bases had no gene match. The CDR3 length is 17 residues. CDR3 nucleotide sequence: TGTGCCAGCAACTATTCGCCCCTCCGGGAGGATACCGGGGAGCTGTTTTTT. Translation: CASNYSPLREDTGELFF.

This clonotype was seen ten or more times. This chain links TRBV6-2 or TRBV6-3 with TRBJ2-5; D is uncertain. CDR1 MNHEY and CDR2 SVGEGT come from the germline V gene. The CDR3 length is 13 residues. V lost 6 bases and J 3 bases, leaving 11 bases between the germline ends. CDR3 DNA: TGTGCCAGCAGCAGCCGCAATGAAGAGACCCAGTACTTC. Protein: CASSSRNEETQYF.

This clonotype was counted ten times or more. This chain connects TRBV11-2 to TRBJ2-7, with D maybe TRBD1 (5 bases). The V end lost 0 bases, the J end lost 6 bases, and 9 bases lay between the germline ends. Looked up from germline, CDR1 is SGHAT and CDR2 is FQNNGV. The CDR3 extends over 13 amino acids. The CDR3 DNA follows: TGTGCCAGCAGCTTAGAATCTGGGGCCGAGCAGTACTTC. It is translated as CASSLESGAEQYF. Full variable domain (outside the CDR3, taken from reference TRBV11-2 and TRBJ2-7): EAGVAQSPRYKIIEKRQSVAFWCNPISGHATLYWYQQILGQGPKLLIQFQNNGVVDDSQLPKDRFSAERLKGVDSTLKIQPAKLEDSAVYLCASSLESGAEQYFGPGTRLTVT.

The chain recombines TRBV11-2 with TRBJ2-2; TRBD2 matches at 7 bases. V was clipped by 5 bases and J by 0 bases; unmatched bases: 9. The CDR3 spans 17 residues. Germline CDR1 and CDR2: SGHAT and FQNNGV. The CDR3 region has the DNA TGTGCCAGCAGCCGAATGGCGGGAGCAGCGAACACCGGGGAGCTGTTTTTT. Its translation is CASSRMAGAANTGELFF.

This clonotype was detected ten times or more. The rearrangement uses TRBV6-5 and TRBJ2-7, with 7 bases identical to TRBD2. The CDR3 is made up of 16 amino acids. Germline V gene lookup returns CDR1 MNHEY and CDR2 SVGAGI. V was clipped by 3 bases and J by 3 bases; unmatched bases: 11. In nucleotides, the CDR3 is TGTGCCAGCAGTTATATATTTTCGGCGGGAGTCTACGAGCAGTACTTC. Translating it yields CASSYIFSAGVYEQYF.

This clonotype was seen at least ten times. The V call is TRBV5-1, the J call TRBJ2-7, with TRBD1 as a possible D gene (7 bases). The CDR3 consists of 14 residues. Germline loops: CDR1 SGHRS, CDR2 YFSETQ. The ends were cut back, 8 bases at V and 2 bases at J, with 17 bases in the middle. CDR3 DNA sequence: TGCGCCAGAAACGACAGGGACTTAACCTACGAGCAGTACTTC. Translated: CARNDRDLTYEQYF.

This clonotype has more than one count but fewer than ten. The chain has TRBV12-3 or TRBV12-4 and TRBJ2-5; unclear D gene. The ends were cut back, 5 bases at V and 4 bases at J, with 17 bases in the middle. The CDR3 runs 15 residues. CDR3 in DNA: TGTGCCAGCAGTATCCTGCTCTCAGATTTAGAGACCCAGTACTTC. Translating it yields CASSILLSDLETQYF.